The clone carrying this T cell receptor (beta chain) occurred once. Sequencing was performed with immunoSEQ multiplex PCR; in TCRdb, only in-frame clones are kept and a portion is missing. The table lists around 65,000 clones, under 85% of them singletons. V shed 4 bases and J shed 3 bases, with 15 bases lying between them. There are 15 residues in the CDR3. Germline V gives CDR1 SGHDN, CDR2 FVKESK. This sample is part of a study of blood T cell repertoires in COVID-19. Across the whole study: Material from acute and convalescent COVID-19 was sourced from the United States, Italy and Spain.

This sequence joins TRBV14 and TRBJ2-5; maybe TRBD1 (6 bases). The sequenced sample was peripheral blood. This TCR derives from a man aged 55 to 69 with acute or convalescent COVID-19. The CDR3 DNA is TGTGCCAGCAGCCGAAACCGGGACATCGAAGAGACCCAGTACTTC. Amino acid sequence: CASSRNRDIEETQYF.